The next 5 T cell receptor beta chains were all read from a single sample in a study of naive and memory T cell subsets. The SP2 primer and nested alpha and beta constant region primers amplified ligated cDNA in four rounds. TCRdb reprocessed the 5' RACE reads with MiXCR, giving one entry per CDR3 protein. Among about 62,000 distinct CDR3 sequences listed, around 8% were seen once. TCR cDNA received a 3' ligated oligonucleotide that carried a UMI. All receptors come from a female donor in good health.

The chain recombines TRBV2 with TRBJ2-1; TRBD2 aligns across 8 bases. Germline CDR1 SNHLY, CDR2 FYNNEI. V shed 4 bases, J shed 4 bases, and the junction held 12 bases outside the gene matches. The CDR3 consists of 17 residues. CDR3 loop: CASSVNLAGLPYNEQFF. CDR3 in DNA: TGTGCCAGCAGTGTGAATCTAGCGGGCCTGCCTTACAATGAGCAGTTCTTC.

There are many counts of this clonotype. The J gene is TRBJ2-6, the V gene TRBV19; 11 nucleotides align to TRBD1. The V gene's germline CDR1 is LNHDA and CDR2 SQIVND (reference sequence). The CDR3 runs to 21 residues. J gave up 0 bases and V 7 bases, and 17 bases lay outside the gene matches. The CDR3 bases are TGTGCCAGTACCAGATACGGGACAGGGGGACTCACTAGCTCTGGGGCCAACGTCCTGACTTTC. It codes for CASTRYGTGGLTSSGANVLTF.

The rearrangement links TRBV20-1 to TRBJ1-4; D is ambiguous. Deletions cut 0 bases from V and 0 bases from J, with 14 bases between. The germline gives CDR1 DFQATT, CDR2 SNEGSKA (reference sequence). The CDR3 extends over 17 amino acids. CDR3 DNA sequence: TGCAGTGCTAGAGAGCCCTTTCGAGGGTCAACTAATGAAAAACTGTTTTTT. Encoded protein: CSAREPFRGSTNEKLFF.

The chain is built from TRBV5-1 and TRBJ2-1, with D possibly TRBD1 on 6 matching bases. V lost 5 bases and J lost 8, with 11 bases in between. Germline V gene sequence: CDR1 SGHRS, CDR2 YFSETQ. This CDR3 is 12 amino acids long. Written as DNA, the CDR3 is TGCGCCAGCAGTTACCGGACAGATGAGCAGTTCTTC. It translates to CASSYRTDEQFF.

This clonotype was counted between two and nine times. This chain joins TRBV11-3 and TRBJ2-1; the match to TRBD2 covers 13 bases. The CDR3 covers 15 residues. The germline V gene encodes CDR1 SGHNT and CDR2 YENEEA. V dropped 5 bases and J dropped 13; count of bases not matched to a gene: 11. The CDR3 region has the DNA TGTGCCAGCAGCCCCCGACTAGCGGGGGGCAATCATCAGTTCTTC. It encodes CASSPRLAGGNHQFF.